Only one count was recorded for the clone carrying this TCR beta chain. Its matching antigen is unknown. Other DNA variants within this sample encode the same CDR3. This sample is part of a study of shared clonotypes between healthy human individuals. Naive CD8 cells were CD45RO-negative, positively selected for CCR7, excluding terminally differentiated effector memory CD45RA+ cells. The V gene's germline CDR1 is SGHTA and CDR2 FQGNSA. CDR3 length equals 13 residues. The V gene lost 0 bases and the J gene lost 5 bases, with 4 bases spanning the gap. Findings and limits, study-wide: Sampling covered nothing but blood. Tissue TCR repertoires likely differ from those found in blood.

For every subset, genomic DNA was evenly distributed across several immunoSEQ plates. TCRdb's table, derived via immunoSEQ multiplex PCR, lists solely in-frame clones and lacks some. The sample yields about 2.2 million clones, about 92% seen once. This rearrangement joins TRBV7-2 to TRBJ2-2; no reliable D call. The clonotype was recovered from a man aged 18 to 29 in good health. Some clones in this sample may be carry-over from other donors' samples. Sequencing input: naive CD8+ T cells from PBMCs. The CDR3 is CASSLAGTGELFF. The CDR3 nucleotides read TGTGCCAGCAGCTTAGCGGGAACCGGGGAGCTGTTTTTT.